A selection of T cell receptor beta chains follows, all from one sample in a study of T cells expressing NK-cell markers. For each CDR3 protein, TCRdb gives one entry from its re-call of the 5' RACE reads, without DNA. The sample table includes 550,000 or so distinct CDR3 sequences. Sequenced material: blood T cells: a sorted CD56 or NKG2C T cell subset, CD4+ or CD8+ T cells, or bulk PBMC T cells (not recorded which). The receptors were sampled from a man younger than 35 in good health. CDR3s include the opening cysteine and the closing phenylalanine or tryptophan.

j_call: TRBJ1-4
v_call: TRBV12-3/TRBV12-4
cdr3_aa: CASSSTRTGFNEKLFF

j_call: TRBJ1-2
v_call: TRBV20-1
cdr3_aa: CSARENRDRDYGYTF

j_call: TRBJ2-3
v_call: TRBV5-1
cdr3_aa: CASTTNPDTDTQYF

j_call: TRBJ2-7
v_call: TRBV27
cdr3_aa: CASSFETSGASEEFF

j_call: TRBJ1-1
v_call: TRBV12-3/TRBV12-4
cdr3_aa: CASRLQVAEAFF

j_call: TRBJ1-5
v_call: TRBV11-2
cdr3_aa: CASSPPGYQPQHF

j_call: TRBJ2-1
v_call: TRBV7-2
cdr3_aa: CASSFAPPRDEQFF

j_call: TRBJ2-5
v_call: TRBV20-1
cdr3_aa: CSANRDRGGSETQYF

j_call: TRBJ2-6
v_call: TRBV6-1
cdr3_aa: CASRGTGANVLTF

j_call: TRBJ2-1
v_call: TRBV6-6
cdr3_aa: CASSYAYGEQFF

j_call: TRBJ2-1
v_call: TRBV27
cdr3_aa: CASSFASVSYNEQFF

j_call: TRBJ2-7
v_call: TRBV27
cdr3_aa: CASSLSSGGRSSYEQYF

j_call: TRBJ1-4
v_call: TRBV12-3/TRBV12-4
cdr3_aa: CASNLGGAANEKLFF

j_call: TRBJ2-1
v_call: TRBV29-1
cdr3_aa: CSVTGLAFNEQFF

j_call: TRBJ2-2
v_call: TRBV29-1
cdr3_aa: CSGRVFSNTGELFF

j_call: TRBJ2-1
v_call: TRBV27
cdr3_aa: CASSFTEYNEQFF

j_call: TRBJ2-3
v_call: TRBV7-9
cdr3_aa: CASSLAGSAPSTDTQYF

j_call: TRBJ2-4
v_call: TRBV7-2
cdr3_aa: CASSFLAGGGRENIQYF

j_call: TRBJ2-5
v_call: TRBV6-5
cdr3_aa: CASIGWQETQYF

j_call: TRBJ2-1
v_call: TRBV6-1
cdr3_aa: CASSIKPQKNDRANNEQFF

j_call: TRBJ2-1
v_call: TRBV20-1
cdr3_aa: CSARVASVHEQFF

j_call: TRBJ2-1
v_call: TRBV4-3
cdr3_aa: CASSRMQAASLNEQFF

j_call: TRBJ2-1
v_call: TRBV29-1
cdr3_aa: CSANSEGSYNEQFF

j_call: TRBJ2-3
v_call: TRBV3-1
cdr3_aa: CASSQVALASTDTQYF

j_call: TRBJ1-4
v_call: TRBV12-3/TRBV12-4
cdr3_aa: CASSSGIANEKLFF

j_call: TRBJ2-1
v_call: TRBV4-3
cdr3_aa: CASSRRGSFGEQFF

j_call: TRBJ1-2
v_call: TRBV29-1
cdr3_aa: CSVSGQGVYGYTF

j_call: TRBJ2-2
v_call: TRBV7-7
cdr3_aa: CASSNRDSNTGELFF

j_call: TRBJ2-3
v_call: TRBV5-6
cdr3_aa: CASTLGPTDTQYF

j_call: TRBJ2-3
v_call: TRBV15
cdr3_aa: CATSRGTEIRTDTQYF

j_call: TRBJ1-2
v_call: TRBV20-1
cdr3_aa: CSARPQGYGYTF

j_call: TRBJ2-3
v_call: TRBV12-3/TRBV12-4
cdr3_aa: CASNSLAGGDTQYF

j_call: TRBJ2-1
v_call: TRBV29-1
cdr3_aa: CSVETTGLNEQFF

j_call: TRBJ1-5
v_call: TRBV2
cdr3_aa: CASTVSGDNQPQHF

j_call: TRBJ1-6
v_call: TRBV18
cdr3_aa: CASSPAGNALHF

j_call: TRBJ2-1
v_call: TRBV20-1
cdr3_aa: CSVTDRLARFGEQFF

j_call: TRBJ2-6
v_call: TRBV7-2
cdr3_aa: CASSSQRGSGANVLTF

j_call: TRBJ2-1
v_call: TRBV20-1
cdr3_aa: CSARTSPLSSYNEQFF

j_call: TRBJ2-7
v_call: TRBV20-1
cdr3_aa: CSARDFNYEQYF

j_call: TRBJ1-1
v_call: TRBV5-1
cdr3_aa: CASSPLSSLNTEAFF

j_call: TRBJ2-3
v_call: TRBV28
cdr3_aa: CASSLRDRGVDTQYF

j_call: TRBJ2-2
v_call: TRBV6-2/TRBV6-3
cdr3_aa: CASKTGQGTGELFF

j_call: TRBJ2-2
v_call: TRBV6-1
cdr3_aa: CASTGGAYTGELFF

j_call: TRBJ2-6
v_call: TRBV3-1
cdr3_aa: CASSQMGTAGANVLTF

j_call: TRBJ1-1
v_call: TRBV4-1
cdr3_aa: CASSQEGADTEAFF

j_call: TRBJ2-1
v_call: TRBV12-3/TRBV12-4
cdr3_aa: CASSSGQRSEQFF

j_call: TRBJ2-1
v_call: TRBV24-1
cdr3_aa: CATSDPSGLGFF

j_call: TRBJ2-3
v_call: TRBV4-3
cdr3_aa: CASSQGLASDTQYF

j_call: TRBJ2-1
v_call: TRBV20-1
cdr3_aa: CSARSVSWQPSSYNEQFF

j_call: TRBJ2-6
v_call: TRBV5-3
cdr3_aa: CASHLGGVRSGANVLTF

j_call: TRBJ1-1
v_call: TRBV7-6
cdr3_aa: CASSLKVRGATEAFF

j_call: TRBJ2-1
v_call: TRBV6-2/TRBV6-3
cdr3_aa: CASSRGTSSYEQFF

j_call: TRBJ1-2
v_call: TRBV15
cdr3_aa: CATSRLPGADYGYTF

j_call: TRBJ1-1
v_call: TRBV7-2
cdr3_aa: CASSPGWAMNTEAFF

j_call: TRBJ2-3
v_call: TRBV12-3/TRBV12-4
cdr3_aa: CASTGGGRVGDTQYF